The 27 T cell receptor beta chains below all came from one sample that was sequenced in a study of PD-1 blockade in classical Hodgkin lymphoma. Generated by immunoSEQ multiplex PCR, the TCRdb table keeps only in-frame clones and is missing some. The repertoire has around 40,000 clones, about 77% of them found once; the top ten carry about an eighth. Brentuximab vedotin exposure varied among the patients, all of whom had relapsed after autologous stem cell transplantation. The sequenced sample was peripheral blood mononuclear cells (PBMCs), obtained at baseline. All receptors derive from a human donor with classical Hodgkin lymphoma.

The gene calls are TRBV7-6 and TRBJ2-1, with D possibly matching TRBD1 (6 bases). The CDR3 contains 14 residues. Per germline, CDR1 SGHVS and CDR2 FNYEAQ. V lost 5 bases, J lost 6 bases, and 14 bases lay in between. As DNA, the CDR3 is TGTGCCAGCAGCCGAACAGGGCGAGGCAATGAGCAGTTCTTC. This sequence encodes CASSRTGRGNEQFF.

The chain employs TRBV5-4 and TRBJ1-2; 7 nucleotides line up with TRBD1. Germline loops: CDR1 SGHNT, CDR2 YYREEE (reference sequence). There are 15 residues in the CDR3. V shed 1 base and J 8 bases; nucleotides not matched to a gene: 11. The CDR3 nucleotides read TGTGCCAGCAGCTTGCCGGCAGCCGGGACAGTCGGCTACACCTTC. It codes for CASSLPAAGTVGYTF.

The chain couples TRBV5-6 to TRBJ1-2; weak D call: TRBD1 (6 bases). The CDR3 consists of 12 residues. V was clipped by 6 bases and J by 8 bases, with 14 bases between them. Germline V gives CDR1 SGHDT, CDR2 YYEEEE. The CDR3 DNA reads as TGTGCCAGCACCCCGGGGGGCAGCGGCTACACCTTC. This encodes CASTPGGSGYTF. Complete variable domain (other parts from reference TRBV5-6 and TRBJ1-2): DAGVTQSPTHLIKTRGQQVTLRCSPKSGHDTVSWYQQALGQGPQFIFQYYEEEERQRGNFPDRFSGHQFPNYSSELNVNALLLGDSALYLCASTPGGSGYTFGSGTRLTVV.

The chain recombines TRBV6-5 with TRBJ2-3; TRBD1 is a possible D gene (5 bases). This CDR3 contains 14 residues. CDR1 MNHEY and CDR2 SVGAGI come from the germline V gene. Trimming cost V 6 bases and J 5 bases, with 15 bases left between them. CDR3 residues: CASSLGAEVDTQYF. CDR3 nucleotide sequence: TGTGCCAGCAGCCTAGGGGCCGAGGTAGATACGCAGTATTTT.

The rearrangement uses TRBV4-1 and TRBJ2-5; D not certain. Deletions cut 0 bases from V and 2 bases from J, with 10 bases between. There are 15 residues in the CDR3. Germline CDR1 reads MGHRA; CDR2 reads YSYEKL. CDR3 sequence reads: CASSQDHGEQETQYF. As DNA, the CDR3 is TGCGCCAGCAGCCAAGATCACGGAGAACAAGAGACCCAGTACTTC.

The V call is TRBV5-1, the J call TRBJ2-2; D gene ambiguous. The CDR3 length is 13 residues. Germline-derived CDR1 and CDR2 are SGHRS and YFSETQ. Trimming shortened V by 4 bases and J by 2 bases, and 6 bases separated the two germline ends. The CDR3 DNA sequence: TGCGCCAGCAGCGCCGAAAACACCGGGGAGCTGTTTTTT. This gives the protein CASSAENTGELFF.

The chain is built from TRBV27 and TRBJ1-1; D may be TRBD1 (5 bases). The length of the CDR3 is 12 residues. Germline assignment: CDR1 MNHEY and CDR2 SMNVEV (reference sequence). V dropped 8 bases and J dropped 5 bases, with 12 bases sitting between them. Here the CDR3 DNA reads TGTGCCAGCGGAACGGAGGGGACTGAAGCTTTCTTT. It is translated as CASGTEGTEAFF.

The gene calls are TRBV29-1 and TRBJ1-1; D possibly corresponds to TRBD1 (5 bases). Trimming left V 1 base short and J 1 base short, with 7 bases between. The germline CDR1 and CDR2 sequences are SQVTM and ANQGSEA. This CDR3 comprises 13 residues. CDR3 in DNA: TGCAGCGTTGAAGGAGACAGGAACACTGAAGCTTTCTTT. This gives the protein CSVEGDRNTEAFF.

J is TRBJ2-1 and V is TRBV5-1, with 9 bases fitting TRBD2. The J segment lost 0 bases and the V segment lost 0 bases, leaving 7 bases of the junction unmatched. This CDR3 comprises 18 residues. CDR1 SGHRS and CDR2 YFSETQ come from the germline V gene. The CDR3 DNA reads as TGCGCCAGCAGCTTGGAAGGGCTAGCGGGGAGCTCCTACAATGAGCAGTTCTTC. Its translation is CASSLEGLAGSSYNEQFF.

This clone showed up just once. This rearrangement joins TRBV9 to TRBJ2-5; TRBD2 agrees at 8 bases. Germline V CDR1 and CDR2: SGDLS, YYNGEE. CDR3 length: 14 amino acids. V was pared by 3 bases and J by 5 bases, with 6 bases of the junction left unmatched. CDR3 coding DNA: TGTGCCAGCAGCGGAGCGGGGGTTGGGGAGACCCAGTACTTC. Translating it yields CASSGAGVGETQYF.

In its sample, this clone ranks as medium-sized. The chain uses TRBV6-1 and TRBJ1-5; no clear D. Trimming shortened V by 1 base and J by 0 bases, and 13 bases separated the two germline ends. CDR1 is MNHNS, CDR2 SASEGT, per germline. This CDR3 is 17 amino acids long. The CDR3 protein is CASSEGVSPYSNQPQHF. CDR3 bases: TGTGCCAGCAGTGAAGGCGTCAGCCCCTATAGCAATCAGCCCCAGCATTTT.

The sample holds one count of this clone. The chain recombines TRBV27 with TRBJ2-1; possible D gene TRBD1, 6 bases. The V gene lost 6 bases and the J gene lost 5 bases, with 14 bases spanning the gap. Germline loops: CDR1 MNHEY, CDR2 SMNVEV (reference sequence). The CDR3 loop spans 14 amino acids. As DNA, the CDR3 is TGTGCCAGCAGCCTAGACAGGTTCGACAATGAGCAGTTCTTC. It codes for CASSLDRFDNEQFF.

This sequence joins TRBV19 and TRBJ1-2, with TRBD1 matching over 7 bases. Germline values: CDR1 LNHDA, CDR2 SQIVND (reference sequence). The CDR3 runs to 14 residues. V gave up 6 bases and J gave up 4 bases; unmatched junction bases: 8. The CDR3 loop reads CASRRQGMAYGYTF. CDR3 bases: TGTGCCAGTAGACGACAGGGAATGGCCTATGGCTACACCTTC.

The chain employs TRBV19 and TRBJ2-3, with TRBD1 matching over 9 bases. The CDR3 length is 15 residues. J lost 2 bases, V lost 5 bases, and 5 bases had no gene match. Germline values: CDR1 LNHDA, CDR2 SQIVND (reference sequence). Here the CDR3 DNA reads TGTGCCAGTAGTGGACAGGGGATCCTCACAGATACGCAGTATTTT. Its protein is CASSGQGILTDTQYF.

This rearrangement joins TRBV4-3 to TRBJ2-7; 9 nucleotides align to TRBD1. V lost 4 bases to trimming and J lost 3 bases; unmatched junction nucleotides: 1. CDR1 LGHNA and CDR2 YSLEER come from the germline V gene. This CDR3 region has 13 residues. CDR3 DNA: TGCGCCAGCAGCCGGGACAGGGACTACGAGCAGTACTTC. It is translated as CASSRDRDYEQYF.

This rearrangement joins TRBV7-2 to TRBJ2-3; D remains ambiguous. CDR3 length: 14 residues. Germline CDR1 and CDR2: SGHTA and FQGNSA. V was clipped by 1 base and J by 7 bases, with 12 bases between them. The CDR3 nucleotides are TGTGCCAGCAGCTTAGAAGCTAGTAGGCATACGCAGTATTTT. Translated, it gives CASSLEASRHTQYF.

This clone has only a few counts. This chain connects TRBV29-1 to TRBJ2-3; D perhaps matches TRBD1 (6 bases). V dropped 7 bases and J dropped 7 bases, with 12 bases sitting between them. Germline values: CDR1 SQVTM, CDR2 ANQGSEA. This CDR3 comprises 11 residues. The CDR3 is CSGGQLYTQYF. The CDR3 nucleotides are TGCAGCGGAGGACAGTTGTATACGCAGTATTTT.

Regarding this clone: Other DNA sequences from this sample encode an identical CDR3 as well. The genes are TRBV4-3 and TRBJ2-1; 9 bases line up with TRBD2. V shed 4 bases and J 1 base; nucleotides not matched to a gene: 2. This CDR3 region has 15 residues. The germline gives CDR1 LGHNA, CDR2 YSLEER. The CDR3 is CASSLLAGSYNEQFF. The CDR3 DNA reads TGCGCCAGCAGCCTGCTAGCGGGGTCCTACAATGAGCAGTTCTTC.

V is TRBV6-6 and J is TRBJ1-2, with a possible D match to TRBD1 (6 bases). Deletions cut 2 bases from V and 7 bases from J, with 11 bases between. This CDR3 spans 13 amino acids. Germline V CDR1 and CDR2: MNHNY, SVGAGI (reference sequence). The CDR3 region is CASSYRDIGGYTF. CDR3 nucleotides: TGTGCCAGCAGTTACAGGGACATTGGTGGCTACACCTTC.

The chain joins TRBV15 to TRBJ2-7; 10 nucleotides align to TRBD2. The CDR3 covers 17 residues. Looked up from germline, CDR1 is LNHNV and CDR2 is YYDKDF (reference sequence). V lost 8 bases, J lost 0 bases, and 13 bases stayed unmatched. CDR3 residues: CATAEGSGGYSSYEQYF. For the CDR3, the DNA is TGTGCCACCGCAGAGGGTAGCGGGGGGTACAGCTCCTACGAGCAGTACTTC.

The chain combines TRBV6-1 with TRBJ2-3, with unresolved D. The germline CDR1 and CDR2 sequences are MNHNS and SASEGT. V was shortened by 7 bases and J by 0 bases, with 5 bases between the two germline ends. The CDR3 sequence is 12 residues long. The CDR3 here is CASMQSTDTQYF. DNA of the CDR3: TGTGCCAGCATGCAGAGCACAGATACGCAGTATTTT.

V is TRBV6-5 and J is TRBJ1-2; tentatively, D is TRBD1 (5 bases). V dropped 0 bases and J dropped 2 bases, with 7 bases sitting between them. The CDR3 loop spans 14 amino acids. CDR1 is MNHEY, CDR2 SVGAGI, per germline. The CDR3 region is CASSYSEGNYGYTF. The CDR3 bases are TGTGCCAGCAGTTACTCTGAGGGGAACTATGGCTACACCTTC.

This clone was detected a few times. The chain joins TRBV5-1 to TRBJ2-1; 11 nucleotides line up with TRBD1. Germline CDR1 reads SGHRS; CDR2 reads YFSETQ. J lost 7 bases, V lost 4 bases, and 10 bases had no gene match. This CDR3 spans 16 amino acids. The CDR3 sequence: CASSPGDRGLANEQFF. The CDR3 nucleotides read TGCGCCAGCAGCCCGGGGGACAGGGGGTTAGCGAATGAGCAGTTCTTC. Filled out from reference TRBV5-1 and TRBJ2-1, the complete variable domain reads KAGVTQTPRYLIKTRGQQVTLSCSPISGHRSVSWYQQTPGQGLQFLFEYFSETQRNKGNFPGRFSGRQFSNSRSEMNVSTLELGDSALYLCASSPGDRGLANEQFFGPGTRLTVL.

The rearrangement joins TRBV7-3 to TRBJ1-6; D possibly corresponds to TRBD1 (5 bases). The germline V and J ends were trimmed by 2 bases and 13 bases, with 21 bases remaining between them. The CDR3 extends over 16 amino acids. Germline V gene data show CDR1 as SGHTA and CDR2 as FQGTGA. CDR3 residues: CASSLGPGGPQSPLHF. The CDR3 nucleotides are TGTGCCAGCAGCTTAGGGCCCGGGGGACCCCAGTCCCCCCTCCACTTT. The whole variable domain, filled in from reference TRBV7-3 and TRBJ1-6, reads GAGVSQTPSNKVTEKGKYVELRCDPISGHTALYWYRQSLGQGPEFLIYFQGTGAADDSGLPNDRFFAVRPEGSVSTLKIQRTERGDSAVYLCASSLGPGGPQSPLHFGNGTRLTVT.

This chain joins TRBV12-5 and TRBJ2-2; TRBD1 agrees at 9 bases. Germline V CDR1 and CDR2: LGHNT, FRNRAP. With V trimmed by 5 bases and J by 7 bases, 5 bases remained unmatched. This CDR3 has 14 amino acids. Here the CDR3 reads CASGEGQGSGELFF. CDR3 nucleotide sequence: TGTGCTAGTGGTGAGGGACAGGGAAGCGGGGAGCTGTTTTTT.

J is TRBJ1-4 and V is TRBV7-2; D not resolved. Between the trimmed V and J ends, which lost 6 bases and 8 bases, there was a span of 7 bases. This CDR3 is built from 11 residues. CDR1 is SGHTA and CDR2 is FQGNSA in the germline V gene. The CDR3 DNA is TGTGCCAGCAGACAAGGGGAAAAACTGTTTTTT. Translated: CASRQGEKLFF.

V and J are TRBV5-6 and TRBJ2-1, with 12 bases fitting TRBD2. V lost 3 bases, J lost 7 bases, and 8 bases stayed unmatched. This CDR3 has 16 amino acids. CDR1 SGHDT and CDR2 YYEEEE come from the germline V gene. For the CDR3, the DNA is TGTGCCAGCAGCTCCCTTCTAGCGGGGGGGGAGAATGAGCAGTTCTTC. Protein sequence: CASSSLLAGGENEQFF.